This T cell receptor (beta chain) is drawn from a study of PD-1 blockade in classical Hodgkin lymphoma. The germline V and J ends were trimmed by 3 bases and 1 base, with 7 bases remaining between them. Germline loops: CDR1 MNHEY, CDR2 SMNVEV (reference sequence). This CDR3 spans 13 amino acids. Remarks on this clone: Its antigen remains unidentified.

No patient escaped relapse after autologous stem cell transplantation, and brentuximab vedotin exposure varied. Best responses included complete response and partial response; otherwise, the best response was progressive disease. Whole-study findings and limits: Those achieving complete response showed baseline diversity like newly diagnosed patients.

TCRdb's table, derived via immunoSEQ multiplex PCR, lists solely in-frame clones and lacks some. Of tens of thousands of clones in the sample, 90% to 95% are singletons; the top ten hold 8%. This sequence originates from a human donor with classical Hodgkin lymphoma. The chain employs TRBV27 and TRBJ2-7; D might be TRBD1 (6 bases). The starting material was peripheral blood mononuclear cells (PBMCs), obtained at baseline. DNA of the CDR3: TGTGCCAGCAGTTTCGGGACATCCTACGAGCAGTACTTC. It translates to CASSFGTSYEQYF.